Presented here are 7 T cell receptor beta chains from one specimen sequenced in a study of cytomegalovirus exposure and HLA in healthy donors. This table comes from immunoSEQ multiplex PCR, and its TCRdb copy is limited to in-frame clones, with some not included. Of around 300,000 clones listed, roughly 85% are singletons. Sequencing input: PBMCs. These receptors all come from a woman aged 18-35 years in good health and CMV-seronegative.

This chain uses TRBV11-2 with TRBJ1-2; 7 nucleotides line up with TRBD1. The germline V gene has CDR1 SGHAT and CDR2 FQNNGV. V shed 5 bases, J shed 6 bases, and the junction held 9 bases outside the gene matches. The CDR3 loop spans 14 amino acids. CDR3 sequence: CASSPQGQSDGYTF. In DNA form, the CDR3 reads TGTGCCAGCAGCCCCCAGGGACAGAGCGATGGCTACACCTTC. The full variable domain, with the rest looked up from reference TRBV11-2 and TRBJ1-2, is EAGVAQSPRYKIIEKRQSVAFWCNPISGHATLYWYQQILGQGPKLLIQFQNNGVVDDSQLPKDRFSAERLKGVDSTLKIQPAKLEDSAVYLCASSPQGQSDGYTFGSGTRLTVV.

A few counts support this clone. This rearrangement joins TRBV13 to TRBJ2-7; 9 bases map to TRBD2. CDR3 length: 14 residues. Germline CDR1 and CDR2: PRHDT and FYEKMQ (reference sequence). Trimming took 5 bases from V and 3 from J; bases not matched to a gene: 5. The CDR3 protein is CASSPGLANYEQYF. Written as DNA, the CDR3 is TGTGCCAGCAGCCCTGGACTAGCGAACTACGAGCAGTACTTC.

This chain uses TRBV5-1 with TRBJ2-7, with a possible D match to TRBD1 (5 bases). This CDR3 is 16 amino acids long. The V gene's germline CDR1 is SGHRS and CDR2 YFSETQ. The germline V and J ends were trimmed by 6 bases and 1 base, with 20 bases remaining between them. The CDR3 DNA is TGCGCCAGCACCTGGACACGAGGTGCCCTTTCCTACGAGCAGTACTTC. Amino acids: CASTWTRGALSYEQYF. The complete variable domain, with remaining parts taken from reference TRBV5-1 and TRBJ2-7, reads KAGVTQTPRYLIKTRGQQVTLSCSPISGHRSVSWYQQTPGQGLQFLFEYFSETQRNKGNFPGRFSGRQFSNSRSEMNVSTLELGDSALYLCASTWTRGALSYEQYFGPGTRLTVT.

The rearrangement joins TRBV4-1 to TRBJ2-3, with TRBD2 matching 9 bases. With 4 bases clipped from V and 1 base from J, the junction kept 3 bases outside the gene matches. The CDR3 is made up of 15 amino acids. From germline, CDR1 is MGHRA and CDR2 YSYEKL. The CDR3 is CASSPVAGGTDTQYF. CDR3 in DNA: TGCGCCAGCAGCCCTGTAGCGGGGGGCACAGATACGCAGTATTTT.

This chain joins TRBV2 and TRBJ1-2; TRBD1 matches 12 bases. Germline trimming cut 4 bases from V and 0 bases from J; bases unmatched to any gene: 3. The CDR3 loop spans 16 amino acids. Germline CDR1 and CDR2: SNHLY and FYNNEI. The CDR3 here is CASSGGQGAANYGYTF. The DNA of the CDR3 is TGTGCCAGCAGTGGGGGACAGGGGGCTGCTAACTATGGCTACACCTTC.

This clone is a singleton in its sample. V is TRBV27 and J is TRBJ2-5; 12 nucleotides match TRBD2. The CDR3 is made up of 16 amino acids. CDR1 MNHEY and CDR2 SMNVEV come from the germline V gene (reference sequence). V shed 5 bases, J shed 5 bases, and the junction held 9 bases outside the gene matches. CDR3 sequence: CASSLLTSGGTETQYF. In DNA, the CDR3 is TGTGCCAGCAGTCTTCTGACTAGCGGGGGAACGGAGACCCAGTACTTC.

The chain uses TRBV5-6 and TRBJ2-1; possible D gene TRBD2, 6 bases. The germline CDR1 and CDR2 sequences are SGHDT and YYEEEE. V was clipped by 4 bases and J by 9 bases, with 14 bases between them. This CDR3 contains 13 residues. CDR3 protein: CASSRDLRGEQFF. The CDR3 region has the DNA TGTGCCAGCAGCCGGGACTTGCGGGGTGAGCAGTTCTTC.